This TCR beta chain came from a study of blood T cell repertoires in COVID-19. About the research overall: PBMCs, B-cell-depleted T cells, or T cells provided the cDNA or gDNA that made up the material.

Original analysis: Reference gene primer amplification gave estimated nucleated cell counts. Clones were sequenced by immunoSEQ multiplex PCR, and TCRdb holds only the in-frame ones, with some missing. Clone size and the V and J calls come from that table; the DNA yielded D and trimming. The sample lists roughly 360,000 clones, 88% seen once, with approximately 1% in the top ten. The CDR3 is made up of 15 amino acids. Germline loops: CDR1 MRHNA, CDR2 SNTAGT. V shed 5 bases and J shed 3 bases, with 14 bases lying between them. The study drew participants aged about 18 to 90 years from approximately 25 US areas. In its sample, this clone was seen once.

Material: PBMCs or T cells enriched from blood (not recorded which). The chain carries TRBV6-4 and TRBJ1-5; maybe TRBD1 (5 bases). The sequence derives from a woman aged 25 to 39 with acute COVID-19. The CDR3 region has the DNA TGTGCCAGCAGTCTCACTGGGGGGAACAATCAGCCCCAGCATTTT. This sequence encodes CASSLTGGNNQPQHF.